This T cell receptor (beta chain) emerged from a study of Tregs in tolerant kidney transplant recipients. Unstimulated regulatory T cells (CD4+CD25+CD127-), CD4+CD25- non-regulatory cells, CD4 and CD8 cells were FACS-sorted from thawed PBMCs. TCRdb's copy holds only in-frame clones and misses some; the assay was immunoSEQ multiplex PCR. The sample includes about 240,000 clones, about 86% seen only once; the top ten take about 0.68%. Worth noting for this clone: One end of the junction does not line up with germline, which may come from a read error. Other DNA variants within this sample encode the same CDR3.

Germline V gene data show CDR1 as MGHRA and CDR2 as YSYEKL. The CDR3 contains 14 residues. The chain combines TRBV4-1 with TRBJ1-1; possibly TRBD1 for D (5 bases). Sample: CD4+ T cells from blood. The TCR originated in a human donor in good health. The CDR3 spells CASSPITRGLQAFF. The DNA of the CDR3 is TGTGCCAGCAGCCCCATTACGAGGGGCTTACAAGCTTTCTTT.